Listed here are 17 T cell receptor beta chains from one sample, sequenced in a study of lymphopenia after photon versus proton radiotherapy. Sequencing used immunoSEQ multiplex PCR; TCRdb keeps in-frame clones, though not all of them. The table has almost 30,000 clones, approximately 87% seen once; the top ten hold roughly 44%. The input for sequencing was peripheral blood, taken from a patient treated with proton-based radiotherapy. The receptors shown here come from a woman in her sixties with cholangiocarcinoma. Some clones in this sample may be carry-over from other donors' samples.

This chain connects TRBV7-3 to TRBJ2-6; D is unclear. V lost 6 bases and J 0 bases, leaving 9 bases between the germline ends. CDR3 length: 15 amino acids. Germline-derived CDR1 and CDR2 are SGHTA and FQGTGA. CDR3: CASRLVDSGANVLTF. The CDR3 DNA reads as TGTGCCAGCAGATTAGTCGACTCTGGGGCCAACGTCCTGACTTTC.

V usage is TRBV20-1 and J usage is TRBJ1-6, with no clear D. CDR3 length: 11 residues. V lost 5 bases, J lost 6 bases, and 5 bases lay in between. Looked up from germline, CDR1 is DFQATT and CDR2 is SNEGSKA (reference sequence). The CDR3 DNA reads as TGCAGTGCTGGGCTTAATTCACCCCTCCACTTT. The encoded protein is CSAGLNSPLHF.

The rearrangement links TRBV5-1 to TRBJ1-6; 9 bases fit TRBD1. Trimming took 5 bases from V and 6 from J; bases not matched to a gene: 6. The CDR3 contains 15 residues. Germline values: CDR1 SGHRS, CDR2 YFSETQ. This CDR3 reads CASSYTGGPNSPLHF. CDR3 in DNA: TGCGCCAGCAGTTATACAGGGGGCCCTAATTCACCCCTCCACTTT.

The chain uses TRBV18 and TRBJ2-5, with 11 bases identical to TRBD2. CDR1 KGHSH and CDR2 LQKENI come from the germline V gene. The CDR3 covers 16 residues. V shed 3 bases, J shed 3 bases, and the junction held 6 bases outside the gene matches. The CDR3 bases are TGTGCCAGCTCACCCCGCGGGACTAGCGGCAAAGAGACCCAGTACTTC. Translating it yields CASSPRGTSGKETQYF.

The chain links TRBV30 to TRBJ2-7; possible D gene TRBD2, 5 bases. The germline V gene has CDR1 GTSNPN and CDR2 SVGIG (reference sequence). The CDR3 totals 14 residues. The V and J ends lost 7 bases and 1 base respectively, with 17 bases between them. CDR3 DNA: TGTGCCTCCTCGGGGAACCGGGCGTCCTACGAGCAGTACTTC. It translates to CASSGNRASYEQYF.

The rearrangement uses TRBV20-1 and TRBJ2-5; no firm D call. This CDR3 has 11 amino acids. Per germline, CDR1 DFQATT and CDR2 SNEGSKA (reference sequence). V gave up 3 bases and J gave up 5 bases, with 7 bases separating them. Here the CDR3 DNA reads TGCAGTGCTAGTAGGTTGGAGACCCAGTACTTC. As protein: CSASRLETQYF.

V and J are TRBV7-2 and TRBJ2-7; 8 nucleotides match TRBD2. Trimming cost V 5 bases and J 4 bases; bases outside gene matches: 7. The germline gives CDR1 SGHTA, CDR2 FQGNSA. The CDR3 runs 14 residues. The CDR3 nucleotides are TGTGCCAGCAGCCGTAGCGGGACTGGGTACGAGCAGTACTTC. Translation: CASSRSGTGYEQYF.

This clone came up once. The V and J genes are TRBV28 and TRBJ1-2; TRBD1 agrees at 7 bases. Germline V gives CDR1 MDHEN, CDR2 SYDVKM. The ends lost 3 bases at V and 2 bases at J; junction bases unmatched: 9. The CDR3 length is 16 residues. CDR3 sequence reads: CASSFRRGRGNYGYTF. The DNA for the CDR3 is TGTGCCAGCAGTTTTAGGAGGGGGCGGGGGAACTATGGCTACACCTTC.

The rearrangement links TRBV5-4 to TRBJ2-7, with D tentatively TRBD2 (6 bases). CDR3 length: 15 residues. Germline loops: CDR1 SGHNT, CDR2 YYREEE (reference sequence). V lost 6 bases and J lost 3, with 19 bases in between. CDR3 coding DNA: TGTGCCAGCAAACTAGGAGGGGTTACAAGCTACGAGCAGTACTTC. Its protein product is CASKLGGVTSYEQYF.

V usage is TRBV27 and J usage is TRBJ2-7; possibly TRBD2 for D (5 bases). Trimming cost V 3 bases and J 4 bases, with 16 bases left between them. CDR1 is MNHEY and CDR2 is SMNVEV in the germline V gene (reference sequence). The CDR3 is 15 residues long. The DNA for the CDR3 is TGTGCCAGCAGTTTTGAGGGCGTTGGAGGTTACGAGCAGTACTTC. This sequence encodes CASSFEGVGGYEQYF.

This clone was seen only once. The chain combines TRBV7-6 with TRBJ1-1; D ambiguous. The germline V and J ends were trimmed by 2 bases and 5 bases, with 18 bases remaining between them. Germline CDR1 is SGHVS and CDR2 is FNYEAQ. The CDR3 length is 16 residues. CDR3 in amino acids: CASSLIGSGQGTEAFF. The CDR3 DNA sequence: TGTGCCAGCAGCTTAATAGGTTCCGGGCAAGGGACTGAAGCTTTCTTT.

This rearrangement joins TRBV7-2 to TRBJ1-5, with TRBD1 identical over 7 bases. Germline-derived CDR1 and CDR2 are SGHTA and FQGNSA. Losses at the gene ends were 5 bases for V and 2 bases for J; bases not matched to a gene: 6. This CDR3 spans 15 amino acids. The CDR3: CASSPGGVGNQPQHF. DNA of the CDR3: TGTGCCAGCAGCCCAGGGGGAGTAGGCAATCAGCCCCAGCATTTT.

V and J are TRBV10-2 and TRBJ1-1, with D unresolved. V lost 7 bases to trimming and J lost 1 base, with 10 bases between them. There are 13 residues in the CDR3. Germline loops: CDR1 WSHSY, CDR2 SAAADI. The DNA of the CDR3 is TGCGCCAGCACCAGGATAAAGAACACTGAAGCTTTCTTT. Protein product: CASTRIKNTEAFF.

The chain combines TRBV5-1 with TRBJ2-7, with D maybe TRBD2 (6 bases). Trimming left V 4 bases short and J 2 bases short, with 16 bases between. The germline gives CDR1 SGHRS, CDR2 YFSETQ. This CDR3 spans 15 amino acids. This CDR3 is CASSLGTGLTYEQYF. In nucleotides, the CDR3 is TGCGCCAGCAGCCTCGGGACGGGACTTACCTACGAGCAGTACTTC. The full variable domain, rest sourced from reference TRBV5-1 and TRBJ2-7, is KAGVTQTPRYLIKTRGQQVTLSCSPISGHRSVSWYQQTPGQGLQFLFEYFSETQRNKGNFPGRFSGRQFSNSRSEMNVSTLELGDSALYLCASSLGTGLTYEQYFGPGTRLTVT.

J is TRBJ1-6 and V is TRBV9; D is unclear. Looked up from germline, CDR1 is SGDLS and CDR2 is YYNGEE. This CDR3 is 16 amino acids long. V gave up 0 bases and J gave up 2 bases, with 9 bases separating them. DNA for the CDR3: TGTGCCAGCAGCGTAGGGTCCCAAACCTATAATTCACCCCTCCACTTT. Amino acid sequence: CASSVGSQTYNSPLHF.

The chain joins TRBV5-8 to TRBJ2-1; D may match TRBD1 or TRBD2 (5 bases each). V lost 5 bases to trimming and J lost 9 bases, with 21 bases between them. Germline-derived CDR1 and CDR2 are SGHTS and YDEGEE. The CDR3 runs to 15 residues. CDR3 in amino acids: CASSDPGTQQGEQFF. CDR3 nucleotide sequence: TGTGCCAGCAGTGACCCCGGGACGCAGCAGGGTGAGCAGTTCTTC.

This clone was counted a single time. The V and J genes are TRBV5-1 and TRBJ1-3; 9 bases line up with TRBD1. Germline-derived CDR1 and CDR2 are SGHRS and YFSETQ. V lost 4 bases, J lost 3 bases, and 5 bases stayed unmatched. The CDR3 runs 15 residues. The CDR3 DNA is TGCGCCAGCAGCGGGACAGGGAGAGTTGGAAACACCATATATTTT. Amino acids: CASSGTGRVGNTIYF.